This T cell receptor beta chain was identified during a study of T-cell memory formation after mild COVID-19. Study-wide results and limits: Second-wave clones that peaked on day 37 lacked confirmed SARS-CoV-2 specificity. There were some responding clones in pre-infection memory, which suggested that cross-reactive memory had joined. Contracting CD4+ clones lay largely in CM and EM, with CD8+ ones residing in EMRA.

MiXCR, applied by TCRdb to the 5' RACE reads, yields one record per CDR3 protein. The sample holds 150,000 to 200,000 distinct CDR3 sequences, about 28% seen once. Between the trimmed V and J ends, which lost 2 bases and 13 bases, there was a span of 11 bases. The length of the CDR3 is 11 residues. In the case of this clonotype: Its antigen is still unknown.

The V call is TRBV23-1, the J call TRBJ1-1; D is unresolved. TRBV23-1 is an open reading frame, and its role is uncertain. This receptor was obtained from an adult woman who had mild COVID-19 (a few samples of this study predate the infection). Cell type and time point are not known. The sequenced sample consisted of PBMCs or a T cell subset sorted from them (not recorded which). CDR3 sequence (DNA): TGCGCCAGCAGTCAACCACGGCGGGATTTCTTT. Protein product: CASSQPRRDFF.